This T cell receptor (beta chain) was recovered during a study of blood T cell repertoires in COVID-19. Looking at the study overall: The United States, Italy and Spain provided the acute and convalescent COVID-19 samples. Sources were T cells, B-cell-depleted T cells, or PBMCs; the material itself was cDNA or gDNA.

This CDR3 has 16 amino acids. Per germline, CDR1 SEHNR and CDR2 FQNEAQ (reference sequence). Trimming cost V 4 bases and J 2 bases; bases outside gene matches: 9. The authors' processing: Amplified reference gene primers provided the basis for estimating nucleated cell counts. This table comes from immunoSEQ multiplex PCR, and its TCRdb copy is limited to in-frame clones, with some not included. V, J and clone size were drawn from that table, and D and trimming were deduced from the DNA. The sample records under 150,000 clones, about 92% being singletons. Sequenced: peripheral blood. The TCR originated in a man aged 50 to 59 with active COVID-19. V gene TRBV7-9 combines with J gene TRBJ2-5, with 8 bases lining up with TRBD2. CDR3 loop: CASSSIARGGQETQYF. Written as DNA, the CDR3 is TGTGCCAGCAGCTCTATTGCTCGCGGGGGGCAAGAGACCCAGTACTTC.